This T cell receptor (beta chain) was obtained from a study of vaccination and CD4 T cells after COVID-19. Background on the study: Every culture used as a control got a CEFX pool, an HIV-1 Nef pool, or no peptide.

With the Oncomine TCR Beta short-read assay, DNA from cultured CD4+ T cells was sequenced. TCRdb recomputed calls from the PCR reads with MiXCR, one row per CDR3 protein. Of some 4,200 distinct CDR3 sequences in the sample, around a third were seen once. Germline lookup yields CDR1 MNHNS and CDR2 SASEGT. Trimming removed 8 bases from V and 0 bases from J, with 8 bases in between. CDR3 length: 13 amino acids. In its sample, this clonotype was seen a few times. What it recognizes is unknown. Described treatment: roughly 10-day PBMC culture with coronavirus spike peptide pools or control peptides (ViraFEST assay). Those CD4+ T cells from the unexposed donor predate the COVID-19 pandemic (2011-2018).

The sequence was collected from a human donor in good health. Material: CD4+ T cells from blood, cultured in vitro. The chain has TRBV6-1 and TRBJ1-5; tentative D call: TRBD1 (5 bases). This CDR3 reads CASQTDSNQPQHF. In DNA, the CDR3 is TGTGCCAGCCAGACAGATAGCAATCAGCCCCAGCATTTT.